These 30 T cell receptor beta chains share one sample of origin, sequenced in a study of beta chain features in type 1 diabetes. The authors reverse transcribed all of the isolated RNA, so sequencing captured expressed TCRB transcripts. TCRdb's table, derived via immunoSEQ multiplex PCR, lists solely in-frame clones and lacks some. The repertoire holds some 150,000 clones, with about 9.7% as singletons. The sequencing sample was made of central memory CD4+ T cells from blood. The receptors here all came from a woman in her 40s in good health.

The chain has TRBV11-2 and TRBJ2-1; D may be TRBD2 (7 bases). This CDR3 contains 15 residues. Deletions cut 5 bases from V and 2 bases from J, with 13 bases between. Per the germline V gene, CDR1 is SGHAT and CDR2 is FQNNGV. CDR3 loop: CASSPRGGTYNEQFF. CDR3 DNA sequence: TGTGCCAGCAGCCCTAGGGGGGGGACCTACAATGAGCAGTTCTTC.

This clone was detected a few times. V and J are TRBV5-1 and TRBJ2-1; 13 nucleotides align to TRBD2. This CDR3 spans 16 amino acids. CDR1 is SGHRS, CDR2 YFSETQ, per germline. The V gene end was trimmed by 2 bases and the J gene end by 6 bases; junction bases not matched to a gene: 5. CDR3 coding DNA: TGCGCCAGCAGCTTACTGACTAGCGGGGGGTCCAATGAGCAGTTCTTC. Protein sequence: CASSLLTSGGSNEQFF.

The rearrangement joins TRBV6-6 to TRBJ2-1, with D possibly matching TRBD2 (5 bases). The CDR3 is made up of 15 amino acids. Trimming removed 10 bases at V and 0 bases at J, with 16 bases between. The V gene's germline CDR1 is MNHNY and CDR2 SVGAGI (reference sequence). CDR3 protein: CATNTGFSSYNEQFF. The CDR3 DNA reads as TGTGCCACTAACACGGGGTTCAGCTCCTACAATGAGCAGTTCTTC.

This chain links TRBV9 with TRBJ1-3; D unclear. The germline V gene encodes CDR1 SGDLS and CDR2 YYNGEE. CDR3 length: 13 amino acids. Trimming removed 5 bases from V and 4 bases from J, with 10 bases in between. CDR3 sequence: CASRAPSGNTIYF. CDR3 DNA sequence: TGTGCCAGCAGGGCTCCCTCGGGAAACACCATATATTTT.

This clone turned up a few times. This chain uses TRBV7-2 with TRBJ1-5; D might be TRBD1 (5 bases). From germline, CDR1 is SGHTA and CDR2 FQGNSA. V dropped 1 base and J dropped 5 bases, with 12 bases sitting between them. CDR3 length: 15 amino acids. The CDR3 reads CASSLGGRDDQPQHF. The DNA of the CDR3 is TGTGCCAGCAGCTTAGGAGGCAGGGATGATCAGCCCCAGCATTTT.

This clone was seen only a few times. This chain joins TRBV7-8 and TRBJ2-1; TRBD2 might be the D (5 bases). In germline, CDR1 is SGHVS, CDR2 FQNEAQ. CDR3 size: 14 residues. V lost 4 bases and J 6 bases, leaving 13 bases between the germline ends. The CDR3 DNA follows: TGTGCCAGCAGCTCGCGGGTAGTTAGCAATGAGCAGTTCTTC. Its translation is CASSSRVVSNEQFF.

This clone has only a few counts. This chain connects TRBV7-6 to TRBJ2-5; D might be TRBD2 (6 bases). V was trimmed by 5 bases and J by 5 bases, leaving 12 bases between them. The CDR3 is 13 residues long. Germline V gene sequence: CDR1 SGHVS, CDR2 FNYEAQ. CDR3 nucleotide sequence: TGTGCCAGCAGCCCCGGGACTGAGGAGACCCAGTACTTC. Its protein is CASSPGTEETQYF. Supplemented by reference TRBV7-6 and TRBJ2-5, the full variable domain reads GAGVSQSPRYKVTKRGQDVALRCDPISGHVSLYWYRQALGQGPEFLTYFNYEAQQDKSGLPNDRFSAERPEGSISTLTIQRTEQRDSAMYRCASSPGTEETQYFGPGTRLLVL.

The sample holds a few counts of this clone. CDR3 protein: CASSPSTGVYGYTF. The CDR3 DNA sequence: TGTGCCAGCAGCCCATCGACGGGAGTCTATGGCTACACCTTC. This sequence joins TRBV5-6 and TRBJ1-2; D gene uncertain. Trimming shortened V by 4 bases and J by 4 bases, and 14 bases separated the two germline ends. The CDR3 is 14 amino acids. The germline gives CDR1 SGHDT, CDR2 YYEEEE.

The table lists this clone with many counts. The V and J genes are TRBV15 and TRBJ1-2; D ambiguous. This CDR3 has 13 amino acids. Germline loops: CDR1 LNHNV, CDR2 YYDKDF (reference sequence). V was shortened by 5 bases and J by 5 bases, with 12 bases between the two germline ends. This chain's CDR3 is CATSGEKWYGYTF. The CDR3 nucleotides are TGTGCCACCAGCGGGGAGAAGTGGTATGGCTACACCTTC.

The chain joins TRBV14 to TRBJ2-5; 9 bases match TRBD2. CDR1 and CDR2 (germline): SGHDN, FVKESK. The CDR3 is made up of 13 amino acids. The J segment lost 6 bases and the V segment lost 7 bases, leaving 6 bases of the junction unmatched. In DNA, the CDR3 is TGTGCCAGCAATAGCGGGGGCCTGAAGACCCAGTACTTC. Translated, it gives CASNSGGLKTQYF.

The chain recombines TRBV7-9 with TRBJ2-3, with 7 bases aligning to TRBD1. Germline CDR1 and CDR2: SEHNR and FQNEAQ (reference sequence). Trimming at V came to 5 bases and at J to 2 bases, leaving 7 bases not matched to a gene. The CDR3 spans 15 residues. The CDR3 is CASSLGQATTDTQYF. The CDR3 DNA follows: TGTGCCAGCAGCCTAGGACAGGCGACCACAGATACGCAGTATTTT.

The chain links TRBV6-6 to TRBJ1-1; TRBD1 agrees at 8 bases. The CDR3 loop spans 14 amino acids. Unmatched junction bases numbered 15, after V lost 8 bases and J lost 10 bases. Germline V gene data show CDR1 as MNHNY and CDR2 as SVGAGI (reference sequence). CDR3 nucleotides: TGTGCCAGCGGACGAACCGGACAGGGTGAAAGAGCTTTCTTT. It specifies CASGRTGQGERAFF.

The chain combines TRBV29-1 with TRBJ1-1, with TRBD1 matching over 7 bases. CDR3 size: 14 residues. The ends lost 3 bases at V and 0 bases at J; junction bases unmatched: 4. Germline V lookup: CDR1 SQVTM, CDR2 ANQGSEA. CDR3 residues: CSVERGLLNTEAFF. CDR3 sequence (DNA): TGCAGCGTTGAGAGGGGGCTCTTGAACACTGAAGCTTTCTTT.

This clone appeared many times. This rearrangement joins TRBV2 to TRBJ2-2; perhaps TRBD2 as D (6 bases). CDR3 length: 15 residues. V was trimmed by 3 bases and J by 6 bases, leaving 14 bases between them. Germline V gene sequence: CDR1 SNHLY, CDR2 FYNNEI. DNA of the CDR3: TGTGCCAGCAGTGATATCGGCGGGGTCGCCGGGGAGCTGTTTTTT. Translation: CASSDIGGVAGELFF.

This clone was observed a few times. This chain links TRBV6-1 with TRBJ2-4; TRBD1 might be the D (6 bases). Germline CDR1 reads MNHNS; CDR2 reads SASEGT. The CDR3 spans 13 residues. The germline V and J ends were trimmed by 10 bases and 0 bases, with 10 bases remaining between them. The CDR3, as DNA: TGTGCCACCACAGGGCTAGCCAAAAACATTCAGTACTTC. Protein sequence: CATTGLAKNIQYF.

The rearrangement uses TRBV5-6 and TRBJ1-6, with D unresolved. CDR1 is SGHDT, CDR2 YYEEEE, per germline. V was pared by 0 bases and J by 9 bases, with 13 bases between. The CDR3 runs to 15 residues. CDR3 coding DNA: TGTGCCAGCAGCTTGGCCGCGGGGTTTAGTTCACCCCTCCACTTT. Translating gives CASSLAAGFSSPLHF.

This clone has a handful of counts. The chain has TRBV6-5 and TRBJ2-1; D may be TRBD2 (5 bases). Trimming took 3 bases from V and 0 from J, leaving 9 bases between them. Looked up from germline, CDR1 is MNHEY and CDR2 is SVGAGI. The CDR3 is 15 residues long. This CDR3 is CASSYLGSSYNEQFF. Here the CDR3 DNA reads TGTGCCAGCAGTTATCTAGGGAGCTCCTACAATGAGCAGTTCTTC.

The V gene is TRBV18, the J gene TRBJ2-7; D might be TRBD2 (5 bases). The CDR3 has 14 amino acids. Deletions cut 3 bases from V and 0 bases from J, with 9 bases between. Looked up from germline, CDR1 is KGHSH and CDR2 is LQKENI. CDR3 amino acids: CASSPGGSSYEQYF. The DNA for the CDR3 is TGTGCCAGCTCACCCGGAGGTAGCTCCTACGAGCAGTACTTC.

The J gene is TRBJ2-3, the V gene TRBV10-3; the match to TRBD2 covers 14 bases. Per the germline V gene, CDR1 is ENHRY and CDR2 is SYGVKD. The V gene end was trimmed by 5 bases and the J gene end by 3 bases; junction bases not matched to a gene: 10. The CDR3 totals 18 residues. CDR3 sequence: CAISFTGLAGASTDTQYF. As DNA, the CDR3 is TGTGCCATCAGTTTTACGGGACTAGCGGGGGCGAGTACAGATACGCAGTATTTT.

The rearrangement joins TRBV18 to TRBJ2-1; D is unclear. From germline, CDR1 is KGHSH and CDR2 LQKENI. Trimming shortened V by 2 bases and J by 3 bases, and 11 bases separated the two germline ends. The CDR3 has 15 residues. CDR3 amino acids: CASSPKEVFYNEQFF. The CDR3 DNA sequence: TGTGCCAGCTCACCAAAAGAGGTGTTCTACAATGAGCAGTTCTTC. The full variable domain, in which reference TRBV18 and TRBJ2-1 provide the parts outside the CDR3, is NAGVMQNPRHLVRRRGQEARLRCSPMKGHSHVYWYRQLPEEGLKFMVYLQKENIIDESGMPKERFSAEFPKEGPSILRIQQVVRGDSAAYFCASSPKEVFYNEQFFGPGTRLTVL.

The chain carries TRBV6-4 and TRBJ2-2, with 9 positions matching TRBD1. CDR3 size: 17 residues. Looked up from germline, CDR1 is MRHNA and CDR2 is SNTAGT. With 6 bases clipped from V and 2 bases from J, the junction kept 10 bases outside the gene matches. The CDR3 region is CASSRAGTGSNTGELFF. DNA of the CDR3: TGTGCCAGCAGCCGAGCCGGGACAGGGAGCAACACCGGGGAGCTGTTTTTT.

The genes are TRBV12-5 and TRBJ1-3; TRBD1 aligns across 7 bases. Germline V gene data show CDR1 as LGHNT and CDR2 as FRNRAP. V lost 5 bases and J lost 4; bases outside the gene matches: 8. This CDR3 has 15 amino acids. CDR3 residues: CASGPPTGFGNTIYF. CDR3 bases: TGTGCTAGTGGTCCTCCGACAGGGTTCGGAAACACCATATATTTT.

This clone has more than one count but fewer than ten. The V call is TRBV6-5, the J call TRBJ1-1; no reliable D call. V was pared by 2 bases and J by 5 bases, with 9 bases between. Germline V gene data show CDR1 as MNHEY and CDR2 as SVGAGI. This CDR3 has 13 amino acids. CDR3 sequence: CASSYLGRTEAFF. The CDR3 bases are TGTGCCAGCAGTTACCTGGGGAGGACTGAAGCTTTCTTT.

V is TRBV12-5 and J is TRBJ2-1; 12 bases line up with TRBD2. Germline CDR1 LGHNT, CDR2 FRNRAP. With 5 bases clipped from V and 7 bases from J, the junction kept 6 bases outside the gene matches. The CDR3 runs 15 residues. The CDR3 region is CASGPWTSGANEQFF. The DNA for the CDR3 is TGTGCTAGTGGTCCTTGGACTAGCGGGGCTAATGAGCAGTTCTTC.

This sequence joins TRBV6-5 and TRBJ2-7; no definite D call. This CDR3 is built from 11 residues. V was pared by 7 bases and J by 3 bases, with 7 bases between. Germline V gives CDR1 MNHEY, CDR2 SVGAGI. The CDR3, as DNA: TGTGCCAGCACAGGCGACTACGAGCAGTACTTC. Translating gives CASTGDYEQYF.

This chain joins TRBV4-1 and TRBJ2-3; 13 bases line up with TRBD2. Germline lookup yields CDR1 MGHRA and CDR2 YSYEKL. The CDR3 is 18 residues long. V shed 1 base, J shed 3 bases, and the junction held 7 bases outside the gene matches. The CDR3: CASSQVETSGGATDTQYF. The CDR3 DNA sequence: TGCGCCAGCAGCCAAGTGGAAACTAGCGGGGGGGCGACAGATACGCAGTATTTT.

The rearrangement links TRBV6-5 to TRBJ1-4; 9 bases match TRBD1. CDR1 is MNHEY, CDR2 SVGAGI, per germline. The CDR3 has 15 residues. V was clipped by 3 bases and J by 7 bases; unmatched bases: 6. The CDR3 reads CASSYQTGGSEKLFF. The CDR3 DNA reads as TGTGCCAGCAGTTATCAGACAGGGGGGAGTGAAAAACTGTTTTTT.

This clone occurred a few times. CDR3: CASTGGWQETQYF. The CDR3 DNA follows: TGCGCCAGCACGGGGGGCTGGCAAGAGACCCAGTACTTC. This sequence joins TRBV10-2 and TRBJ2-5; TRBD2 might be the D (7 bases). Trimming took off 7 bases at V and 2 bases at J, with 11 bases between the two ends. Germline CDR1 is WSHSY and CDR2 is SAAADI. The CDR3 totals 13 residues.

V and J are TRBV9 and TRBJ2-2; TRBD2 matches at 9 bases. J gave up 7 bases and V 0 bases, and 7 bases lay outside the gene matches. Germline V gene lookup returns CDR1 SGDLS and CDR2 YYNGEE. This CDR3 region has 16 residues. CDR3 DNA: TGTGCCAGCAGCGTAGAGGCGGGGGGGCTTGTCGGGGAGCTGTTTTTT. This encodes CASSVEAGGLVGELFF.

This clone occurred a few times. J is TRBJ1-5 and V is TRBV19; the D gene is possibly TRBD1 (6 bases). This CDR3 is 17 amino acids long. Trimming left V 7 bases short and J 5 bases short, with 24 bases between. Looked up from germline, CDR1 is LNHDA and CDR2 is SQIVND (reference sequence). Here the CDR3 reads CASTGQYSPSLHQPQHF. The DNA for the CDR3 is TGTGCCAGTACTGGACAGTACTCTCCATCCCTCCATCAGCCCCAGCATTTT. Together with reference TRBV19 and TRBJ1-5, the CDR3 gives the full variable domain: DGGITQSPKYLFRKEGQNVTLSCEQNLNHDAMYWYRQDPGQGLRLIYYSQIVNDFQKGDIAEGYSVSREKKESFPLTVTSAQKNPTAFYLCASTGQYSPSLHQPQHFGDGTRLSIL.